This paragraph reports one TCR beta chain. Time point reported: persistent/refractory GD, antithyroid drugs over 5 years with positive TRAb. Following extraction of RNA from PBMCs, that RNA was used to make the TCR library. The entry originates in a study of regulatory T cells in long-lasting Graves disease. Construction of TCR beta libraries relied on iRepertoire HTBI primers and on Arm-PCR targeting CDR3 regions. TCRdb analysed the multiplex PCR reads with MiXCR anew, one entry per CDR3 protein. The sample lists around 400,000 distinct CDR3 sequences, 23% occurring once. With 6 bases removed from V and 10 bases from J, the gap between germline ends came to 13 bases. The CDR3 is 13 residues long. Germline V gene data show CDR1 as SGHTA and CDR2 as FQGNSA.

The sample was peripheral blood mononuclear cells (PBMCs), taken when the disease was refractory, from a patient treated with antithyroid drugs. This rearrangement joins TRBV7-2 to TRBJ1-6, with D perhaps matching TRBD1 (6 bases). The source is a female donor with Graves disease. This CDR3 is CASRTGYESPLHF. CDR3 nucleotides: TGTGCCAGCAGAACAGGGTACGAGTCACCCCTCCACTTT.